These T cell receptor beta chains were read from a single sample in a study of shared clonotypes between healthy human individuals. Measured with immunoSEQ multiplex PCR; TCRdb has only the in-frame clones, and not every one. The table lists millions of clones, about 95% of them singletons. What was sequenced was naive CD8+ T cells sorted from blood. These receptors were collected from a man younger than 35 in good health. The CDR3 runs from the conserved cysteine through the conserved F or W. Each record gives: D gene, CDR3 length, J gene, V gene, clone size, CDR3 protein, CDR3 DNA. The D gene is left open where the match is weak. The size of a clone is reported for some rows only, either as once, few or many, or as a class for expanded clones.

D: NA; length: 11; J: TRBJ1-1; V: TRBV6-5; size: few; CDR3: CASSKNTEAFF; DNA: TGTGCCAGCAGTAAGAACACTGAAGCTTTCTTT
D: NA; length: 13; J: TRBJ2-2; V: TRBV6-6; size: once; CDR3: CASSYGTTGELFF; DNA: TGTGCCAGCAGTTACGGGACCACCGGGGAGCTGTTTTTT
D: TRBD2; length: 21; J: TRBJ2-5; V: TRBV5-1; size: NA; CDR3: CASSLYPDLEVIAGEEETQYF; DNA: TGCGCCAGCAGCTTATACCCGGATCTTGAGGTAATAGCGGGAGAAGAAGAGACCCAGTACTTC
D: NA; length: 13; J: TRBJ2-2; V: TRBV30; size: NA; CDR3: CAWTGPNTGELFF; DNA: TGTGCCTGGACAGGGCCTAACACCGGGGAGCTGTTTTTT
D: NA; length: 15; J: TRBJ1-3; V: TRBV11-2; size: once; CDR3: CASSLSTASGNTIYF; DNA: TGTGCCAGCAGCTTATCGACAGCGTCTGGAAACACCATATATTTT
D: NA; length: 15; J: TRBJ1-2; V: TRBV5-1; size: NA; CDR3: CASSLVPASDYGYTF; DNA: TGCGCCAGCAGCTTGGTTCCCGCCAGTGACTATGGCTACACCTTC
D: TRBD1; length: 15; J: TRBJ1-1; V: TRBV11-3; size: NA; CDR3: CASSPPGTGGPEAFF; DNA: TGTGCCAGCAGCCCACCCGGGACAGGGGGTCCTGAAGCTTTCTTT
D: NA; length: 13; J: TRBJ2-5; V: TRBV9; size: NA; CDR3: CASSVDGEETQYF; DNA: TGTGCCAGCAGCGTAGATGGAGAAGAGACCCAGTACTTC
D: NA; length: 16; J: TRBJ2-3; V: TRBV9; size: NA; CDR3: CASSLDAGHGTDTQYF; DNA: TGTGCCAGCAGCCTTGACGCTGGACACGGTACAGATACGCAGTATTTT
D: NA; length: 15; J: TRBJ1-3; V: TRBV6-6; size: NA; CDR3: CASSYDSLSGNTIYF; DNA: TGTGCCAGCAGTTACGACAGCCTCTCTGGAAACACCATATATTTT
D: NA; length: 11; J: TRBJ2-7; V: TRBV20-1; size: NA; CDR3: CSAPSLYEQYF; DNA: TGCAGTGCCCCAAGCCTCTACGAGCAGTACTTC
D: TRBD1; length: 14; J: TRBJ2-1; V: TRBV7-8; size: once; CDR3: CASLGGASYNEQFF; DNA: TGTGCCAGCCTAGGGGGCGCATCCTACAATGAGCAGTTCTTC
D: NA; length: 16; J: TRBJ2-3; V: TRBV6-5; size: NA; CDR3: CASSYSRFPDTDTQYF; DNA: TGTGCCAGCAGTTACTCGAGGTTTCCAGACACAGATACGCAGTATTTT
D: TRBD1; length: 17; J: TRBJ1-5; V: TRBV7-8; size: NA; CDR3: CASSPTKTGADNQPQHF; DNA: TGTGCCAGCAGCCCAACAAAGACAGGGGCGGACAATCAGCCCCAGCATTTT
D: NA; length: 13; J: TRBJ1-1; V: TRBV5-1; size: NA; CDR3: CARAPRRDTEAFF; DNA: TGCGCCAGAGCCCCACGCAGGGACACTGAAGCTTTCTTT
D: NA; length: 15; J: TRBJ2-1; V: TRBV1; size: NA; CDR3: CTSSSLAGGDNEQFF; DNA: TGCACCAGCAGCAGTTTAGCGGGAGGTGACAATGAGCAGTTCTTC
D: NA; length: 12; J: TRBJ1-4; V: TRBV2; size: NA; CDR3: CASSEWGAELFF; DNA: TGTGCCAGCAGTGAGTGGGGGGCGGAACTGTTTTTT
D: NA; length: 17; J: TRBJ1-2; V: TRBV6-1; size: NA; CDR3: CASSDPPSGSHGYGYTF; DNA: TGTGCCAGCAGTGATCCCCCGTCTGGCAGTCACGGGTATGGCTACACCTTC
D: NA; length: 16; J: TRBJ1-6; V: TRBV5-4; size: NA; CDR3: CASSAGGGPYNSPLHF; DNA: TGTGCCAGCAGCGCCGGGGGGGGGCCCTATAATTCACCCCTCCACTTT
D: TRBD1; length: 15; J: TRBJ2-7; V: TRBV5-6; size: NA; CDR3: CASSWGQGIPYEQYF; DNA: TGTGCCAGCAGCTGGGGACAGGGAATCCCCTACGAGCAGTACTTC
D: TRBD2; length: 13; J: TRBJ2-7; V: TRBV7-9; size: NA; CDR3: CASSFAGGYEQYF; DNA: TGTGCCAGCAGCTTTGCGGGGGGCTACGAGCAGTACTTC
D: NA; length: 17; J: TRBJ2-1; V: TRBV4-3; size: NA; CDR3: CASSQEAGRGGYNEQFF; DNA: TGCGCCAGCAGCCAAGAGGCGGGCAGGGGGGGCTACAATGAGCAGTTCTTC
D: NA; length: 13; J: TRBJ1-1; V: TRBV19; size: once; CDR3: CATLGKSKVEAFF; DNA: TGTGCCACCCTGGGAAAGTCGAAGGTTGAAGCTTTCTTT
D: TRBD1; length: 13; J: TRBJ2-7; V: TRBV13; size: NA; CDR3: CASSRGLGGEQYF; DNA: TGTGCCAGCAGTAGGGGGCTGGGCGGCGAGCAGTACTTC
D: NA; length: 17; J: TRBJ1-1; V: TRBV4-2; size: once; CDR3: CASSQDPPDRMNTEAFF; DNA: TGTGCCAGCAGCCAAGATCCGCCGGACAGAATGAACACTGAAGCTTTCTTT